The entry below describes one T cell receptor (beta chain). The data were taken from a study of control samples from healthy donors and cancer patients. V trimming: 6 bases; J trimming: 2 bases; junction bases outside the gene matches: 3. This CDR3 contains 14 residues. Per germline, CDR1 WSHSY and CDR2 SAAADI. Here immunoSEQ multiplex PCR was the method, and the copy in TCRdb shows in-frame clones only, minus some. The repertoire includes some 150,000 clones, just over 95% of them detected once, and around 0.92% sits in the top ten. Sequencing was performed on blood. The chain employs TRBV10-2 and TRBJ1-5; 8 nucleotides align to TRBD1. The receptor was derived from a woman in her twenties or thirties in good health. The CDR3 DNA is TGCGCCAGCAGGATGACAGGGGGCAATCAGCCCCAGCATTTT. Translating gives CASRMTGGNQPQHF.